The 19 T cell receptor beta chains below all came from one sample that was sequenced in a study of T cells expressing NK-cell markers. TCRdb re-called the 5' RACE reads and gives one entry per CDR3 protein, without DNA. Its listing shows about 260,000 distinct CDR3 sequences. The sample was blood T cells: a sorted CD56 or NKG2C T cell subset, CD4+ or CD8+ T cells, or bulk PBMC T cells (not recorded which). Every receptor here comes from a woman between 18 and 70 years old in good health.

V usage is TRBV10-3 and J usage is TRBJ2-5. Germline V gives CDR1 ENHRY, CDR2 SYGVKD. CDR3 size: 14 residues. The CDR3 sequence is CAISEYELQETQYF.

The V gene is TRBV11-2, the J gene TRBJ2-3; the D gene TCRdb calls, TRBD2, cannot be checked with no DNA. CDR1 is SGHAT, CDR2 FQNNGV, per germline. The CDR3 has 13 amino acids. CDR3 sequence reads: CASSPTGRDTQYF.

This sequence joins TRBV20-1 and TRBJ2-3; the TCRdb D gene call, TRBD1, has no DNA to confirm it. This CDR3 is 15 amino acids long. Germline V gene data show CDR1 as DFQATT and CDR2 as SNEGSKA (reference sequence). The chain's CDR3 is CSARDRRDGTDTQYF.

The chain has TRBV7-2 and TRBJ1-6; TCRdb selects TRBD1, and the lack of DNA leaves this call unchecked. Germline assignment: CDR1 SGHTA and CDR2 FQGNSA. This CDR3 spans 15 amino acids. The CDR3: CASSLVTGADSPLHF.

V usage is TRBV27 and J usage is TRBJ2-3; TCRdb proposes TRBD1, but this gene call is untestable without DNA. The CDR3 runs to 14 residues. Per germline, CDR1 MNHEY and CDR2 SMNVEV (reference sequence). The CDR3 is CASSPRRGGGTQYF.

This chain joins TRBV6-1 and TRBJ1-4; TCRdb proposes TRBD1, but this gene call is untestable without DNA. This CDR3 spans 17 amino acids. Germline V lookup: CDR1 MNHNS, CDR2 SASEGT. This chain's CDR3 is CASSAYRDIQGGEKLFF.

The chain employs TRBV6-5 and TRBJ2-1; TCRdb calls TRBD2, which cannot be checked without DNA. CDR1 MNHEY and CDR2 SVGAGI come from the germline V gene. CDR3 size: 15 residues. The CDR3 protein is CASSYGRATRFEQFF.

The rearrangement links TRBV25-1 to TRBJ2-5. This CDR3 has 15 amino acids. Germline CDR1 and CDR2: MGHDK and SYGVNS. The CDR3 sequence is CASSESAVWDETQYF.

The chain has TRBV2 and TRBJ2-1; absent DNA, TCRdb's TRBD1 call cannot be checked. Per germline, CDR1 SNHLY and CDR2 FYNNEI. This CDR3 region has 17 residues. CDR3 region: CASSVSGGLPSNKEQFF.

The rearrangement uses TRBV3-1 and TRBJ2-5; the TRBD2 assignment by TCRdb is unverifiable without DNA. Germline CDR1 is LGHDT and CDR2 is YNNKEL (reference sequence). The CDR3 extends over 16 amino acids. The CDR3 sequence is CASSRTSGGYQETQYF.

The V gene is TRBV6-1, the J gene TRBJ2-1; TCRdb picks TRBD2, but there is no DNA to check that call. The CDR3 runs to 18 residues. In germline, CDR1 is MNHNS, CDR2 SASEGT. The CDR3: CASSRSASGVSPYNEQFF.

V and J are TRBV11-2 and TRBJ2-3. The CDR3 is made up of 13 amino acids. Germline V gene lookup returns CDR1 SGHAT and CDR2 FQNNGV. CDR3: CASSWDSTDTQYF.

This chain links TRBV28 with TRBJ2-2; TCRdb gives TRBD1 as the D gene, but with no DNA this cannot be confirmed. Looked up from germline, CDR1 is MDHEN and CDR2 is SYDVKM. The CDR3 is 15 residues long. The CDR3 spells CASSPPGTGLGELFF.

The rearrangement links TRBV20-1 to TRBJ2-1; TCRdb designates TRBD2, a call that cannot be tested without DNA. Germline values: CDR1 DFQATT, CDR2 SNEGSKA (reference sequence). The CDR3 totals 15 residues. The CDR3 reads CSAIAGAVIYNEQFF.

The chain employs TRBV7-2 and TRBJ2-2. The length of the CDR3 is 14 residues. In germline, CDR1 is SGHTA, CDR2 FQGNSA. The CDR3 sequence is CASSFQTVTGELFF.

This chain joins TRBV6-5 and TRBJ1-2; the TCRdb D gene call, TRBD1, has no DNA to confirm it. The CDR3 has 15 residues. Germline assignment: CDR1 MNHEY and CDR2 SVGAGI. The CDR3 sequence is CASSYSGTGLYGYTF.

V and J are TRBV5-4 and TRBJ2-1; the D gene TCRdb calls, TRBD2, cannot be checked with no DNA. The CDR3 is 20 residues long. The germline CDR1 and CDR2 sequences are SGHNT and YYREEE (reference sequence). CDR3 region: CASSLAAVGSGPSSYNEQFF.

CDR3: CASSLVGTPSSEQYF. The chain is built from TRBV7-6 and TRBJ2-7; TCRdb calls TRBD1, which cannot be checked without DNA. The germline V gene encodes CDR1 SGHVS and CDR2 FNYEAQ. This CDR3 has 15 residues.

The chain has TRBV9 and TRBJ2-2. The CDR3 is made up of 13 amino acids. The germline gives CDR1 SGDLS, CDR2 YYNGEE. The CDR3 loop reads CASSVGYPGELFF.